This record concerns one TCR beta chain sequence. This CDR3 comprises 15 residues. Unmatched junction bases numbered 3, after V lost 3 bases and J lost 2 bases. The V gene's germline CDR1 is SGHAT and CDR2 FQDESV (reference sequence). This specimen belongs to a study of PD-L1 blockade in urothelial cancer. The wider study: Administration of atezolizumab to patients began at some point between 2013 and 2015, at 1,200 mg intravenously every 3 weeks. Male sex and bladder-origin urothelial cancer were recorded for about 85% of the roughly 30 patients. Investigators checked blood 3 weeks (second dose) and 6 weeks after treatment start.

Produced via immunoSEQ multiplex PCR; TCRdb's table is partial and in-frame only. This table holds 85,000 to 100,000 clones, around nine tenths found once. The time point: pretreatment peripheral blood. Patients had urothelial carcinoma that was locally advanced or metastatic. This receptor was identified in a man aged 55 to 70 with urothelial cancer. The chain couples TRBV11-1 to TRBJ2-2, with 7 nucleotides matching TRBD2. The specimen was PBMCs, collected around atezolizumab (anti-PD-L1) treatment. The CDR3 region is CASSFLGLNTGELFF. The CDR3 coding sequence is TGTGCCAGCAGCTTTCTGGGACTAAACACCGGGGAGCTGTTTTTT.